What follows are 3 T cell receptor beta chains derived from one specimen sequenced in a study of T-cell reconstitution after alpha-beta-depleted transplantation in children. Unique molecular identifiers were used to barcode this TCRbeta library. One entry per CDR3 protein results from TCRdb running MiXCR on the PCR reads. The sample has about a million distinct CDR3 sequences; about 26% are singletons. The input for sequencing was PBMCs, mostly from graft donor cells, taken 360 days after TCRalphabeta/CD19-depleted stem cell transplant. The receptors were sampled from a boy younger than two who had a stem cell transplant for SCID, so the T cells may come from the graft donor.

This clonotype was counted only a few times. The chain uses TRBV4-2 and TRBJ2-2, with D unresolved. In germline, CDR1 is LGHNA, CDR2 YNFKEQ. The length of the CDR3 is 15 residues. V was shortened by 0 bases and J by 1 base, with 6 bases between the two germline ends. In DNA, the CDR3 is TGTGCCAGCAGCCAAGAGTTGGTGAACACCGGGGAGCTGTTTTTT. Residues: CASSQELVNTGELFF.

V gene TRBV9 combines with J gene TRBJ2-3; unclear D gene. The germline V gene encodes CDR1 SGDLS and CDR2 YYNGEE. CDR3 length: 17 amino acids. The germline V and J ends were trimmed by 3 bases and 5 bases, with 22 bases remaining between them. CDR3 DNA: TGTGCCAGCAGCGCCGAAGGTATCATCATTCCGCTAGATACGCAGTATTTT. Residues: CASSAEGIIIPLDTQYF.

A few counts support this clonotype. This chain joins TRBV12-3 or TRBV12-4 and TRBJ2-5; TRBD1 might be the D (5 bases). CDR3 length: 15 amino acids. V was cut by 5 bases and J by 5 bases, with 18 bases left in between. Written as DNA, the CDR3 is TGTGCCAGCAGTGCTTTCCCAGGGATGGGGGAGACCCAGTACTTC. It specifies CASSAFPGMGETQYF.